This paragraph covers one T cell receptor (beta chain) sequence. With V trimmed by 3 bases and J by 2 bases, 9 bases remained unmatched. The V gene's germline CDR1 is DFQATT and CDR2 SNEGSKA (reference sequence). The CDR3 is made up of 16 amino acids. This record comes from a study of blood T cell repertoires in COVID-19. Overall study: Spain, Italy and the United States supplied samples that represented acute and convalescent COVID-19. In each case, the material was cDNA or gDNA derived from T cells, B-cell-depleted T cells, or PBMCs.

Only in-frame clones appear in the TCRdb table, and some are missing; sequencing was by immunoSEQ multiplex PCR. The table includes roughly 76,000 clones, roughly 85% detected once. This TCR was sampled from a woman aged 70-85 years with acute or convalescent COVID-19. Sequencing used peripheral blood. The genes are TRBV20-1 and TRBJ2-3; 9 bases are a match to TRBD2. Written as DNA, the CDR3 is TGCAGTGCTAGTGCGGGGACTAGCCGTTCCACAGATACGCAGTATTTT. Protein sequence: CSASAGTSRSTDTQYF.